These 30 T cell receptor beta chains share one sample of origin, sequenced in a study of T cells in Graves' hyperthyroidism and ophthalmopathy. Using RNA transcripts as the source, TCR beta CDR3 regions were amplified. In the first-round RT-PCR of the TCR CDR3, the HTBI primer set was used. TCRdb called the multiplex PCR reads again in MiXCR, with one record for every CDR3 protein. The sample yields roughly 500,000 distinct CDR3 sequences, around 16% seen once. The material sequenced was blood. These receptors were collected from a woman in her 30s with Graves' ophthalmopathy.

In its sample, this clonotype was seen many times. CDR3 residues: CASRLRAGGPYPGELFF. The CDR3 nucleotides are TGTGCCAGCAGGCTACGAGCGGGAGGGCCTTATCCCGGGGAGCTGTTTTTT. This chain connects TRBV7-2 to TRBJ2-2, with 10 bases lining up with TRBD2. From germline, CDR1 is SGHTA and CDR2 FQGNSA. The CDR3 is made up of 17 amino acids. V gave up 6 bases and J gave up 6 bases; unmatched junction bases: 13.

This clonotype was recorded many times. The V call is TRBV20-1, the J call TRBJ1-1, with TRBD1 matching over 7 bases. Germline CDR1 reads DFQATT; CDR2 reads SNEGSKA (reference sequence). J gave up 0 bases and V 3 bases, and 10 bases lay outside the gene matches. The CDR3 is 16 amino acids. The CDR3 loop reads CSARPPRQGMNTEAFF. CDR3 bases: TGCAGTGCTAGGCCCCCTAGACAGGGAATGAACACTGAAGCTTTCTTT.

This clonotype was picked up many times. This chain links TRBV28 with TRBJ2-7; D perhaps matches TRBD2 (6 bases). The V and J ends lost 3 bases and 3 bases respectively, with 12 bases between them. Germline assignment: CDR1 MDHEN and CDR2 SYDVKM. This CDR3 spans 14 amino acids. The CDR3 reads CASSLGGAGYEQYF. The CDR3 nucleotides read TGTGCCAGCAGTTTGGGGGGTGCCGGCTACGAGCAGTACTTC.

This sequence joins TRBV19 and TRBJ2-7; 7 positions match TRBD1. Germline V gives CDR1 LNHDA, CDR2 SQIVND (reference sequence). The ends lost 1 base at V and 3 bases at J; junction bases unmatched: 6. The CDR3 consists of 15 residues. CDR3 protein: CASSIGQGSGYEQYF. In DNA, the CDR3 is TGTGCCAGTAGTATAGGACAGGGATCGGGCTACGAGCAGTACTTC.

This clonotype showed up many times. Mismatch with germline at one junction end may stem from a read error. This sequence joins TRBV28 and TRBJ1-1, with D possibly TRBD1 on 5 matching bases. Germline V lookup: CDR1 MDHEN, CDR2 SYDVKM. This CDR3 has 17 amino acids. Written as DNA, the CDR3 is TGTGCGAGCACACAAATCGGACGGGGCAACATGAACACTGAAGCTTTCTTT. This gives the protein CASTQIGRGNMNTEAFF.

This clonotype was seen at least ten times. CDR3 residues: CASSTGGTYEQYF. CDR3 nucleotides: TGTGCCAGCAGCACGGGTGGGACTTACGAGCAGTACTTC. The J gene is TRBJ2-7, the V gene TRBV7-9, with D possibly being TRBD2 (6 bases). This CDR3 is 13 amino acids long. Germline V gene sequence: CDR1 SEHNR, CDR2 FQNEAQ (reference sequence). The V end lost 5 bases, the J end lost 4 bases, and 12 bases lay between the germline ends.

There are many counts of this clonotype. The rearrangement joins TRBV2 to TRBJ1-2, with D possibly being TRBD1 (5 bases). Germline loops: CDR1 SNHLY, CDR2 FYNNEI. There are 15 residues in the CDR3. The ends were cut back, 4 bases at V and 3 bases at J, with 15 bases in the middle. The CDR3: CASSGGLGTDYGYTF. The CDR3 nucleotides are TGTGCCAGCAGTGGTGGCTTAGGGACTGACTATGGCTACACCTTC.

The sample holds many counts of this clonotype. V and J are TRBV11-2 and TRBJ2-1; TRBD2 aligns across 9 bases. CDR1 and CDR2 (germline): SGHAT, FQNNGV. The CDR3 extends over 16 amino acids. After removal of 1 base from V and 7 bases from J, the junction contained 8 bases not matched to a gene. Written as DNA, the CDR3 is TGTGCCAGCAGCTTAGTTACTAGCGGGTCGAGAAATGAGCAGTTCTTC. This translates into CASSLVTSGSRNEQFF.

V gene TRBV9 combines with J gene TRBJ2-2; no firm D call. CDR3 size: 14 residues. V was trimmed by 1 base and J by 1 base, leaving 5 bases between them. CDR1 SGDLS and CDR2 YYNGEE come from the germline V gene. Here the CDR3 DNA reads TGTGCCAGCAGCGTAAACGGGAACACCGGGGAGCTGTTTTTT. It codes for CASSVNGNTGELFF.

The chain couples TRBV10-3 to TRBJ1-5; possible D gene TRBD1, 6 bases. This CDR3 is 15 amino acids long. CDR1 is ENHRY and CDR2 is SYGVKD in the germline V gene. V was clipped by 7 bases and J by 3 bases, with 16 bases between them. CDR3 protein: CAINGADSPNQPQHF. Written as DNA, the CDR3 is TGTGCCATCAACGGGGCGGACAGTCCCAATCAGCCCCAGCATTTT.

The rearrangement uses TRBV24-1 and TRBJ1-5; 7 bases match TRBD1. This CDR3 contains 13 residues. CDR1 and CDR2 from the germline V gene are KGHDR and SFDVKD. The V gene end was trimmed by 6 bases and the J gene end by 8 bases; junction bases not matched to a gene: 6. The CDR3 bases are TGTGCCACCAGTAAGACAGGGACTAAGCCCCAGCATTTT. This encodes CATSKTGTKPQHF.

Regarding this clonotype: This may come from a read error, since a much larger clone is one base off. The CDR3 carries no conserved terminal phenylalanine or tryptophan, so it likely arises from a read error. This rearrangement joins TRBV7-3 to TRBJ2-2, with 7 bases fitting TRBD2. The trim removed 5 bases at V and 2 bases at J, leaving 5 bases unmatched. The CDR3 runs to 15 residues. Germline CDR1 reads SGHTA; CDR2 reads FQGTGA. The CDR3, as DNA: TGTGCCAGCAGCCCGACTAGCAGTAACACCGGGGAGCTGTTTCTT. As protein: CASSPTSSNTGELFL.

This clonotype came up many times. The chain has TRBV20-1 and TRBJ2-1; TRBD1 aligns across 7 bases. Germline-derived CDR1 and CDR2 are DFQATT and SNEGSKA (reference sequence). With V trimmed by 3 bases and J by 7 bases, 6 bases remained unmatched. The CDR3 is 13 amino acids. DNA for the CDR3: TGCAGTGCTAGCGGGACAGTTGGGAATGAGCAGTTCTTC. Protein: CSASGTVGNEQFF.

This clonotype occurred many times. This chain uses TRBV28 with TRBJ1-1; 10 bases are shared with TRBD1. V lost 6 bases to trimming and J lost 4 bases; unmatched junction nucleotides: 5. Germline CDR1 is MDHEN and CDR2 is SYDVKM. This CDR3 has 14 residues. CDR3 region: CASSFRTGGTEAFF. The CDR3 DNA reads as TGTGCCAGCAGCTTCAGGACAGGGGGCACTGAAGCTTTCTTT. Looking up the rest from reference TRBV28 and TRBJ1-1 gives the full variable domain: DVKVTQSSRYLVKRTGEKVFLECVQDMDHENMFWYRQDPGLGLRLIYFSYDVKMKEKGDIPEGYSVSREKKERFSLILESASTNQTSMYLCASSFRTGGTEAFFGQGTRLTVV.

This chain links TRBV7-2 with TRBJ2-4; 8 bases are shared with TRBD1. The trim removed 3 bases at V and 7 bases at J, leaving 8 bases unmatched. Germline V lookup: CDR1 SGHTA, CDR2 FQGNSA. This CDR3 is built from 15 residues. This chain's CDR3 is CASSFSTGGINIQYF. The CDR3 nucleotides are TGTGCCAGCAGCTTTTCCACAGGGGGTATCAACATTCAGTACTTC.

This clonotype was seen more than once but under ten times. The chain couples TRBV4-3 to TRBJ2-2; D is ambiguous. The CDR3 is made up of 13 amino acids. The germline gives CDR1 LGHNA, CDR2 YSLEER. V was clipped by 2 bases and J by 2 bases, with 3 bases between them. The chain's CDR3 is CASSQPNTGELFF. The CDR3 DNA follows: TGCGCCAGCAGCCAACCAAACACCGGGGAGCTGTTTTTT.

The table lists this clonotype with many counts. The chain is built from TRBV6-6 and TRBJ2-5; D might be TRBD1 (6 bases). V lost 1 base to trimming and J lost 8 bases, with 8 bases between them. CDR1 MNHNY and CDR2 SVGAGI come from the germline V gene (reference sequence). This CDR3 has 12 residues. The chain's CDR3 is CASSYLGGTQYF. The CDR3 coding sequence is TGTGCCAGCAGTTACTTAGGGGGAACCCAGTACTTC.

This clonotype showed up just a few times. J is TRBJ2-5 and V is TRBV20-1; TRBD2 matches 9 bases. The CDR3 runs to 15 residues. Germline CDR1 and CDR2: DFQATT and SNEGSKA (reference sequence). V gave up 3 bases and J gave up 4 bases; unmatched junction bases: 9. The CDR3 reads CSASTGTSLGETQYF. The CDR3 bases are TGCAGTGCTAGCACAGGGACTAGCCTCGGAGAGACCCAGTACTTC.

This clonotype was seen repeatedly, ten times or more. V usage is TRBV30 and J usage is TRBJ1-5; D might be TRBD1 (5 bases). This CDR3 is built from 13 residues. Trimming took 3 bases from V and 4 from J, leaving 10 bases between them. Germline V gene sequence: CDR1 GTSNPN, CDR2 SVGIG (reference sequence). For the CDR3, the DNA is TGTGCCTGGAGCACAGGAGTAAATCAGCCCCAGCATTTT. Amino acids: CAWSTGVNQPQHF.

For this clonotype: An end of the junction does not agree with germline; a read error may underlie this. The rearrangement links TRBV6-2 or TRBV6-3 to TRBJ1-2; no clear D gene. Looked up from germline, CDR1 is MNHEY and CDR2 is SVGEGT. The CDR3 is 14 residues long. The CDR3 loop reads CASSDSDGDYGYTF. The CDR3, as DNA: TGTGCCAGCAGTGACTCCGATGGGGACTATGGCTACACCTTC.

This clonotype was observed many times. The rearrangement joins TRBV3-1 to TRBJ2-2, with D tentatively TRBD2 (6 bases). This CDR3 region has 16 residues. The germline V gene has CDR1 LGHDT and CDR2 YNNKEL (reference sequence). Trimming took 2 bases from V and 3 from J, leaving 13 bases between them. The CDR3 DNA is TGTGCCAGCAGCCAATCTCCCGGGAGAGACACCGGGGAGCTGTTTTTT. It is translated as CASSQSPGRDTGELFF.

In its sample, this clonotype was seen many times. The chain is built from TRBV11-2 and TRBJ2-3, with 9 bases lining up with TRBD2. Germline V CDR1 and CDR2: SGHAT, FQNNGV. The CDR3 length is 17 residues. After removal of 5 bases from V and 2 bases from J, the junction contained 11 bases not matched to a gene. The CDR3 DNA reads TGTGCCAGCAGCCCTCGTGGTAGCGGGAGCTTCACAGATACGCAGTATTTT. Protein: CASSPRGSGSFTDTQYF.

In this sample, this clonotype turned up a few times. The J gene is TRBJ2-7, the V gene TRBV20-1; 7 bases agree with TRBD2. CDR1 is DFQATT and CDR2 is SNEGSKA in the germline V gene (reference sequence). The V segment lost 3 bases and the J segment 2 bases; nucleotides outside the gene matches: 13. The length of the CDR3 is 16 residues. CDR3 sequence: CSASRGGRGTTYEQYF. CDR3 nucleotides: TGCAGTGCTAGTCGTGGTGGGCGAGGGACTACCTACGAGCAGTACTTC.

There are many counts of this clonotype. This sequence joins TRBV20-1 and TRBJ2-2, with TRBD2 matching over 11 bases. CDR1 DFQATT and CDR2 SNEGSKA come from the germline V gene (reference sequence). The trim removed 5 bases at V and 5 bases at J, leaving 4 bases unmatched. CDR3 length equals 14 residues. CDR3 sequence reads: CSALIAGGTGELFF. CDR3 bases: TGCAGTGCTTTGATAGCGGGAGGGACCGGGGAGCTGTTTTTT.

The sample holds many counts of this clonotype. The J gene is TRBJ2-1, the V gene TRBV11-3; D possibly corresponds to TRBD2 (6 bases). This CDR3 comprises 13 residues. Germline values: CDR1 SGHNT, CDR2 YENEEA. Deletions cut 5 bases from V and 7 bases from J, with 12 bases between. CDR3: CASSLARENEQFF. The CDR3 DNA is TGTGCCAGCAGCCTCGCCCGGGAGAATGAGCAGTTCTTC.

The genes are TRBV12-3 or TRBV12-4 and TRBJ2-7, with 9 bases fitting TRBD1. The CDR3 spans 16 residues. With 6 bases clipped from V and 4 bases from J, the junction kept 13 bases outside the gene matches. The CDR3 DNA sequence: TGTGCCAGCAGCGAGCTCCCGGGACAGGGTACTTACGAGCAGTACTTC. Translated: CASSELPGQGTYEQYF.

This rearrangement joins TRBV30 to TRBJ1-5; tentatively, D is TRBD1 (6 bases). The CDR3 has 14 residues. Per germline, CDR1 GTSNPN and CDR2 SVGIG (reference sequence). The ends were cut back, 4 bases at V and 0 bases at J, with 10 bases in the middle. CDR3 coding DNA: TGTGCCTGGAACAGAGGGGGTAGCAATCAGCCCCAGCATTTT. This translates into CAWNRGGSNQPQHF.

This clonotype was observed many times. The chain is built from TRBV20-1 and TRBJ2-4; 11 bases are shared with TRBD2. The germline V gene encodes CDR1 DFQATT and CDR2 SNEGSKA (reference sequence). V was pared by 2 bases and J by 4 bases, with 4 bases of the junction left unmatched. This CDR3 is 15 amino acids long. This chain's CDR3 is CSARKIAGGKNIQYF. The CDR3 region has the DNA TGCAGTGCTAGAAAGATAGCGGGAGGGAAAAACATTCAGTACTTC.

This clonotype was observed many times. This sequence joins TRBV30 and TRBJ2-2, with 9 bases identical to TRBD2. CDR1 is GTSNPN, CDR2 SVGIG, per germline (reference sequence). CDR3 length: 15 residues. V shed 6 bases and J 0 bases; nucleotides not matched to a gene: 5. The CDR3 region has the DNA TGTGCCTGCATTCCTAGCGGGACGAACACCGGGGAGCTGTTTTTT. This codes for CACIPSGTNTGELFF.

This clonotype was detected ten times or more. The gene calls are TRBV7-3 and TRBJ1-1, with D tentatively TRBD1 (5 bases). This CDR3 has 15 residues. The germline V gene has CDR1 SGHTA and CDR2 FQGTGA. V was pared by 4 bases and J by 1 base, with 13 bases between. The CDR3: CASSSSGLRNTEAFF. The CDR3 DNA follows: TGTGCCAGCAGCTCTTCGGGACTCCGGAACACTGAAGCTTTCTTT.